These T cell receptor beta chains were read from a single sample in a study of blood T cell repertoires in COVID-19. Some clones are missing from TCRdb's copy, which holds only in-frame ones; the method was immunoSEQ multiplex PCR. The sample consists of around 97,000 clones, around 80% of them appearing once. Source material: peripheral blood. Source of these receptors: an older man with acute or convalescent COVID-19. CDR3s leave out the opening cysteine and the closing phenylalanine or tryptophan.

v_call,j_call,cdr3_aa
TRBV6-5,TRBJ1-2,ASSYSLPTNYGYT
TRBV7-6,TRBJ2-3,ASSQREGRGPSDTQY
TRBV5-6,TRBJ1-2,ASSFTPRGRGNYGYT
TRBV7-9,TRBJ1-6,ASSSQQTPLH
TRBV19,TRBJ2-3,ASRGGAGGIDTQY
TRBV5-1,TRBJ2-2,ASQPGGHTGELF
TRBV12-3/TRBV12-4,TRBJ1-1,ASSLQGAGAF
TRBV5-1,TRBJ2-7,ASSFGTGGYEQY
TRBV7-2,TRBJ2-2,ASSLMSGTGELF
TRBV30,TRBJ2-2,AWSVGGGANTGELF
TRBV12-5,TRBJ2-7,ASGFRSSGGWPYEQY
TRBV28,TRBJ2-3,ASSPGGPADTQY